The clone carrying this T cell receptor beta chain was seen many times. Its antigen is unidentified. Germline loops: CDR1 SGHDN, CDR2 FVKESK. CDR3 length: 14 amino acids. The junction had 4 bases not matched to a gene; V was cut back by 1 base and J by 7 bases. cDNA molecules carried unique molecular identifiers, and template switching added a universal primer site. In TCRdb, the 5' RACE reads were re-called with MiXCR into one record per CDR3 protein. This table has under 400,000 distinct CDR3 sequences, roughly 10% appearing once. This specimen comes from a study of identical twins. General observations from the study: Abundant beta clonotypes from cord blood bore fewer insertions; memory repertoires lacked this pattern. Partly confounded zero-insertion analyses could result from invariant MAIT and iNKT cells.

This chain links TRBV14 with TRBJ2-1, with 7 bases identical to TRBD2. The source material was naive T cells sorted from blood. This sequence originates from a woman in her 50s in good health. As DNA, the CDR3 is TGTGCCAGCAGCCAAGGGGGCGGGAGTAATGAGCAGTTCTTC. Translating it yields CASSQGGGSNEQFF.